These T cell receptor beta chains were read from a single sample in a study of blood T cell repertoires in COVID-19. Repertoires were generated with immunoSEQ multiplex PCR, while TCRdb's copy carries only in-frame clones and drops some. The table includes 300,000 to 450,000 clones, almost 90% detected once. Material for sequencing was PBMCs or T cells enriched from blood (not recorded which). These TCRs come from a woman aged 25-40 years who had been exposed to COVID-19. The CDR3 runs from the conserved cysteine through the conserved F or W. Fields, in order: D gene, V gene, CDR3 protein. A D gene is named only where the DNA matches it firmly.

. | TRBV27 | CASRTISYEQYF
TRBD2 | TRBV19 | CASSESGRVEGLKFF
TRBD2 | TRBV6-6 | CASLLAGVTDTQYF
. | TRBV6-5 | CASSRDRSVSYEQYF
. | TRBV3-1/TRBV3-2 | CASSSPGTEAFF
TRBD1 | TRBV7-2 | CASSSSSGGYEQYF
TRBD1 | TRBV28 | CASSTHGTGVSEQYF
. | TRBV6-2/TRBV6-3 | CASSYREQETQYF
. | TRBV7-9 | CASTNNGGDSYEQYF
. | TRBV4-2 | CASSQDPGARYGYTF
. | TRBV2 | CASSDRSGANVLTF
TRBD1 | TRBV5-5 | CASSFGDRGTEAFF
TRBD1 | TRBV19 | CASSPRSGGRTEAFF
. | TRBV12-3/TRBV12-4 | CASSPDRNYGYTF
TRBD2 | TRBV13 | CASSLTSGSYEQYF
TRBD1 | TRBV3-1/TRBV3-2 | CASTRGQGDSPLHF
. | TRBV5-8 | CASSRANYGYTF
TRBD2 | TRBV7-3 | CASSSRETGTDTQYF
. | TRBV27 | CASRLGMDTQYF
TRBD1 | TRBV5-1 | CASSLGDRADSPLHF